The 8 T cell receptor beta chains given below trace back to one sample, sequenced in a study of T cells in women clearing cervical HPV infection. Using immunoSEQ multiplex PCR, the repertoire was profiled, and TCRdb retains in-frame clones only, with some absent. The sample features roughly 45,000 clones, with approximately 1% in its top ten. Sequencing input: blood buffy coat. All receptors derive from a woman aged 18 to 75 with a cervical HPV16 infection that either progressed to CIN3+ or cleared (not recorded which).

Remarks on this clone: From the germline J gene comes the end of the CDR3, since the read stops 3 residues before it. The chain couples TRBV6-2 or TRBV6-3 to TRBJ2-1; D remains ambiguous. Trimming stripped 2 bases from V and 6 bases from J, with 5 bases between. There are 12 residues in the CDR3. CDR1 MNHEY and CDR2 SVGEGT come from the germline V gene. The CDR3 DNA, read in part, is TGTGCCAGCAGTTACCCTAGCAATGAG. Protein: CASSYPSNE. The complete CDR3 protein is CASSYPSNEQFF.

As to this clone: The read is 3 residues too short to cover the CDR3 end, so that end is filled in from the germline J gene. The V and J genes are TRBV29-1 and TRBJ1-1; weak D call: TRBD1 (6 bases). V was trimmed by 7 bases and J by 1 base, leaving 16 bases between them. Germline V gene lookup returns CDR1 SQVTM and CDR2 ANQGSEA. CDR3 size: 14 residues. Partial CDR3 DNA: TGCAGCGCTGGGATCGTACAGGGGAACACTGAA. Amino acid sequence: CSAGIVQGNTE. The CDR3 in its entirety is CSAGIVQGNTEAFF.

Concerning this clone: Read data end 3 residues before the CDR3 end; the end is taken from the germline J gene. The chain is built from TRBV2 and TRBJ1-5; 8 bases fit TRBD1. Germline lookup yields CDR1 SNHLY and CDR2 FYNNEI. The CDR3 contains 15 residues. The trim removed 2 bases at V and 3 bases at J, leaving 3 bases unmatched. This chain's CDR3 is CASSESQGVNQPQHF. The DNA read from the CDR3 is TGTGCCAGCAGTGAATCACAGGGGGTCAATCAGCCC. Full variable domain (missing parts from reference TRBV2 and TRBJ1-5): EPEVTQTPSHQVTQMGQEVILRCVPISNHLYFYWYRQILGQKVEFLVSFYNNEISEKSEIFDDQFSVERPDGSNFTLKIRSTKLEDSAMYFCASSESQGVNQPQHFGDGTRLSIL.

In regard to this clone: The read stops 3 residues short of the end of the CDR3; the missing end is completed from the germline J gene. The chain uses TRBV5-5 and TRBJ1-5; TRBD1 is a possible D gene (5 bases). V lost 3 bases and J 0 bases, leaving 10 bases between the germline ends. The CDR3 is made up of 15 amino acids. Germline CDR1 reads SGHKS; CDR2 reads YYEKEE (reference sequence). CDR3 DNA (partial): TGTGCCAGCAGCTCAGGGTTTTTTAGCAATCAGCCC. Its translation: CASSSGFFSNQP. The whole CDR3 is CASSSGFFSNQPQHF.

To note about this clone: The read falls 3 residues short of the CDR3 end, and the missing part is taken from the germline J gene. The genes are TRBV5-1 and TRBJ2-3; D remains unclear. The V end was cut by 4 bases, the J end by 1 base, with 7 bases between. CDR3 length equals 13 residues. Germline V gene lookup returns CDR1 SGHRS and CDR2 YFSETQ. The CDR3 region is CASSPSGTDTQYF. The CDR3 DNA, read in part, is TGCGCCAGCAGCCCCAGCGGCACAGATACG.

A word on this clone: Read data end 3 residues before the CDR3 end; the end is taken from the germline J gene. The chain couples TRBV7-8 to TRBJ2-4; 11 positions match TRBD2. Germline trimming cut 5 bases from V and 1 base from J; bases unmatched to any gene: 10. Germline loops: CDR1 SGHVS, CDR2 FQNEAQ. CDR3 length: 18 amino acids. This CDR3 reads CASSPLAGGRIAKNIQYF. The DNA read from the CDR3 is TGTGCCAGCAGCCCCCTAGCGGGGGGCAGAATCGCCAAAAACATT.

As concerns this clone: The CDR3 goes on 3 residues after the read ends, and that part is filled in from the germline J gene. The chain combines TRBV5-1 with TRBJ2-3; 12 bases agree with TRBD2. The CDR3 is made up of 15 amino acids. Germline CDR1 SGHRS, CDR2 YFSETQ. The CDR3 sequence is CASNPSGGDQETQYF. The CDR3 DNA, read in part, is TGCGCCAGCAACCCTAGCGGGGGGGACCAAGAGACG.

About this clone itself: The read ends 3 residues shy of where the CDR3 ends; the end is completed using the germline J gene. The chain links TRBV18 to TRBJ2-3, with 9 bases matching TRBD1. The CDR3 loop spans 15 amino acids. Losses at the gene ends were 6 bases for V and 5 bases for J; bases not matched to a gene: 9. The germline V gene encodes CDR1 KGHSH and CDR2 LQKENI. Partial CDR3 DNA: TGTGCCAGCTCCCGTGACAGGGGGGATGTAGATACG. Amino acids: CASSRDRGDVDT. The entire CDR3 reads CASSRDRGDVDTQYF. Full variable domain (missing parts from reference TRBV18 and TRBJ2-3): NAGVMQNPRHLVRRRGQEARLRCSPMKGHSHVYWYRQLPEEGLKFMVYLQKENIIDESGMPKERFSAEFPKEGPSILRIQQVVRGDSAAYFCASSRDRGDVDTQYFGPGTRLTVL.